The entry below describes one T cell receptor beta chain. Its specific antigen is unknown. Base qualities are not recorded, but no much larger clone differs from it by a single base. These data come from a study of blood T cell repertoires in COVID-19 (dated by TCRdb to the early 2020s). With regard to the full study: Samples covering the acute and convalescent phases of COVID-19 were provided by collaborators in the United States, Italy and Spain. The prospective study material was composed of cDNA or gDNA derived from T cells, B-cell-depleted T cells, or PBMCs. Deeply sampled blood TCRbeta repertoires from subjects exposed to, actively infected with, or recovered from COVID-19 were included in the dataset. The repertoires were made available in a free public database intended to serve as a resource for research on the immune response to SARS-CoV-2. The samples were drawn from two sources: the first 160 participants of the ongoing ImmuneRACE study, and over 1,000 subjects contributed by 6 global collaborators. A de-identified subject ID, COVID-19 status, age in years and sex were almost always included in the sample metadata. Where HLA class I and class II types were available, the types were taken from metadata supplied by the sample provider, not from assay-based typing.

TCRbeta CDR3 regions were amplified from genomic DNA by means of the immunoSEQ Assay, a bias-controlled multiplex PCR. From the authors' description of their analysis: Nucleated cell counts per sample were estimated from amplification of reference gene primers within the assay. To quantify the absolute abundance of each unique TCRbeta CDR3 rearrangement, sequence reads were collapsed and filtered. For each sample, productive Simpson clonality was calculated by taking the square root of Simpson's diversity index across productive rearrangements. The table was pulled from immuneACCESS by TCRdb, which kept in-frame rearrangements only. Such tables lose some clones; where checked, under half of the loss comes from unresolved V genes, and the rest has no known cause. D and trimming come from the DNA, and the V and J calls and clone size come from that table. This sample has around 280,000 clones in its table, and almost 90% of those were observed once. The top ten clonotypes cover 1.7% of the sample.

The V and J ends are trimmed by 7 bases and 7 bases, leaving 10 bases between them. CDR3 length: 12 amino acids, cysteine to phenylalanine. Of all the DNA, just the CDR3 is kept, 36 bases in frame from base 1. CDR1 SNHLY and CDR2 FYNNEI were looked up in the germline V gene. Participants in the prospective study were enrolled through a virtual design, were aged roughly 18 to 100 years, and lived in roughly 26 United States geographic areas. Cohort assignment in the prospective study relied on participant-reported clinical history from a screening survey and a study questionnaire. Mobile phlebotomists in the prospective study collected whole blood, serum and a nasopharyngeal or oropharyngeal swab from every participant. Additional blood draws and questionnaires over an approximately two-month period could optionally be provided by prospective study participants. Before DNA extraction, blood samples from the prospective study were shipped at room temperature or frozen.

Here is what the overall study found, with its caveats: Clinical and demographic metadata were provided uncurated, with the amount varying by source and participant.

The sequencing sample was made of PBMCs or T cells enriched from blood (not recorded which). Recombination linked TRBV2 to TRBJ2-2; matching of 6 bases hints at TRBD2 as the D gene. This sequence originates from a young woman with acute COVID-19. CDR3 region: CASTWRDGELFF. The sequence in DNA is TGTGCCAGCACGTGGAGGGACGGGGAGCTGTTTTTT.